This T cell receptor beta chain appears in the sequencing data of a study of metastatic and nonmetastatic thyroid tumors. The overall study: Repertoire comparison spanned blood and tumor or nodule tissue of malignant and benign thyroid patients.

TCRdb re-processed the PCR reads through MiXCR. This sample has fewer than 30,000 clones, with about 16% found just once. This clone was found a few times. Patients had received no treatment of any kind before thyroid surgery. V shed 3 bases and J 13 bases; nucleotides not matched to a gene: 3. The germline gives CDR1 LNHDA, CDR2 SQIVND (reference sequence). The CDR3 is 11 amino acids. The V call is TRBV19, the J call TRBJ2-1; the match to TRBD1 covers 7 bases. Sequencing was carried out using blood. The receptor was isolated from a female donor with papillary thyroid cancer or a benign thyroid nodule (not recorded which). Some clones in this sample may be carry-over from other donors' samples. CDR3 sequence: CASSITGDQFF. CDR3 nucleotides: TGTGCCAGTAGTATCACAGGGGACCAGTTCTTC.